The table lists the clone carrying this T cell receptor (beta chain) with a count of one. Authors' data handling: Reference gene primer amplification in the assay estimated nucleated cell counts. Clones were read by immunoSEQ multiplex PCR, and TCRdb kept only the in-frame ones, dropping some. Clone size and the V and J calls come from that table; the DNA yielded D and trimming. The profile shows 120,000 to 150,000 clones, about 84% of them singletons. The germline CDR1 and CDR2 sequences are SGHTA and FQGNSA. Trimming took off 2 bases at V and 2 bases at J, with 10 bases between the two ends. This CDR3 spans 15 amino acids. The data stem from a study of blood T cell repertoires in COVID-19. At the level of the study: Sites across the United States, Italy and Spain contributed samples from acute and convalescent COVID-19. T cells, B-cell-depleted T cells, or PBMCs provided the cDNA or gDNA that served as material.

The rearrangement joins TRBV7-2 to TRBJ2-1; D may be TRBD2 (6 bases). Sequences were obtained from peripheral blood. This sequence originates from a human donor in a cohort sampled during active COVID-19. This chain's CDR3 is CASSLRGIPYNEQFF. As DNA, the CDR3 is TGTGCCAGCAGCTTACGCGGGATCCCCTACAATGAGCAGTTCTTC.